The 9 T cell receptor beta chains given below trace back to one sample, sequenced in a study of blood T cell repertoires in COVID-19. The method was immunoSEQ multiplex PCR; TCRdb's version includes in-frame clones alone and lacks a portion of them. The table lists roughly 260,000 clones, 88% of them singletons, with approximately 3.7% in the top ten. The sample comprised peripheral blood. Receptor source: a man in his fifties or sixties who had recovered from COVID-19.

The V and J genes are TRBV4-1 and TRBJ2-7, with a tentative D call TRBD2 (6 bases). Germline V gene data show CDR1 as MGHRA and CDR2 as YSYEKL. CDR3 length equals 13 residues. Trimming left V 3 bases short and J 4 bases short, with 10 bases between. CDR3: CASSHNGGYEQYF. The CDR3 DNA reads as TGCGCCAGCAGCCATAACGGGGGTTACGAGCAGTACTTC.

The chain joins TRBV4-2 to TRBJ2-7; D may be TRBD1 (6 bases). The CDR3 extends over 13 amino acids. Trimming left V 1 base short and J 5 bases short, with 9 bases between. Looked up from germline, CDR1 is LGHNA and CDR2 is YNFKEQ. The CDR3 nucleotides read TGTGCCAGCAGCCAAGGGGGACAAAACGAGCAGTACTTC. It encodes CASSQGGQNEQYF.

The chain uses TRBV12-5 and TRBJ1-1; 7 bases map to TRBD1. Trimming removed 6 bases from V and 3 bases from J; junction bases left unmatched: 10. Germline V gene data show CDR1 as LGHNT and CDR2 as FRNRAP. The CDR3 covers 15 residues. The chain's CDR3 is CASGSGEGAYTEAFF. CDR3 bases: TGTGCTAGTGGGTCAGGTGAGGGGGCCTACACTGAAGCTTTCTTT.

The sample holds a few counts of this clone. V usage is TRBV2 and J usage is TRBJ2-5; 12 positions agree with TRBD2. Germline assignment: CDR1 SNHLY and CDR2 FYNNEI. Losses at the gene ends were 5 bases for V and 1 base for J; bases not matched to a gene: 2. The CDR3 has 15 residues. CDR3: CASSLAGGPQETQYF. CDR3 nucleotide sequence: TGTGCCAGCAGTCTAGCGGGGGGGCCCCAAGAGACCCAGTACTTC. Full variable domain (remainder filled in from reference TRBV2 and TRBJ2-5): EPEVTQTPSHQVTQMGQEVILRCVPISNHLYFYWYRQILGQKVEFLVSFYNNEISEKSEIFDDQFSVERPDGSNFTLKIRSTKLEDSAMYFCASSLAGGPQETQYFGPGTRLLVL.

The chain recombines TRBV12-5 with TRBJ2-2; TRBD1 might be the D (5 bases). Germline values: CDR1 LGHNT, CDR2 FRNRAP. This CDR3 spans 15 amino acids. V lost 1 base and J 6 bases, leaving 12 bases between the germline ends. CDR3 region: CASGLGQSLAGELFF. Written as DNA, the CDR3 is TGTGCTAGTGGTTTGGGACAGTCTCTTGCCGGGGAGCTGTTTTTT.

V gene TRBV10-2 combines with J gene TRBJ1-6; no clear D gene. The V gene lost 10 bases and the J gene lost 5 bases, with 12 bases spanning the gap. Germline CDR1 reads WSHSY; CDR2 reads SAAADI. This CDR3 region has 13 residues. The CDR3 DNA reads TGCGCCACTTTGACGGAGAATAATTCACCCCTCCACTTT. This translates into CATLTENNSPLHF.

This rearrangement joins TRBV5-4 to TRBJ2-7; a possible D gene is TRBD1 (6 bases). Germline loops: CDR1 SGHNT, CDR2 YYREEE (reference sequence). V shed 4 bases and J shed 3 bases, with 20 bases lying between them. CDR3 length: 16 amino acids. The DNA for the CDR3 is TGTGCCAGCAGCGCATCTTCCGGGACATCGAACTACGAGCAGTACTTC. Residues: CASSASSGTSNYEQYF.

The chain employs TRBV6-1 and TRBJ1-2; the match to TRBD1 covers 10 bases. Germline CDR1 is MNHNS and CDR2 is SASEGT. This CDR3 has 15 residues. V dropped 3 bases and J dropped 5; count of bases not matched to a gene: 6. The CDR3 coding sequence is TGTGCCAGCAGTGACCGGGACAGGGGAAGTTATGGCTACACCTTC. Encoded protein: CASSDRDRGSYGYTF.

J is TRBJ2-5 and V is TRBV13; TRBD2 matches at 15 bases. Germline assignment: CDR1 PRHDT and CDR2 FYEKMQ (reference sequence). With V trimmed by 1 base and J by 0 bases, 6 bases remained unmatched. This CDR3 contains 19 residues. CDR3 region: CASSLAPGLAGGYQETQYF. CDR3 nucleotides: TGTGCCAGCAGCTTAGCCCCCGGACTAGCGGGGGGGTACCAAGAGACCCAGTACTTC.